This record concerns one T cell receptor beta chain sequence. The germline gives CDR1 SQVTM, CDR2 ANQGSEA. Deletions cut 5 bases from V and 0 bases from J, with 17 bases between. CDR3 length equals 17 residues. As originally analysed: Nucleated cell counts were estimated from reference gene primer amplification. The repertoire was sequenced with immunoSEQ multiplex PCR; TCRdb's copy has only in-frame clones and lacks some. That table supplies the V and J calls and clone size; D and trimming were determined from the DNA. The sample carries 130,000 or so clones, 81% recorded once. The sample originates from a study of blood T cell repertoires in COVID-19. Overall study: The study drew acute and convalescent COVID-19 samples from the United States, Italy and Spain. Nucleic acid was either cDNA or gDNA, and it came from T cells, B-cell-depleted T cells, or PBMCs.

This receptor was obtained from a woman in her sixties with active or convalescent COVID-19. Material for sequencing was peripheral blood. J is TRBJ2-6 and V is TRBV29-1; possible D gene TRBD1, 6 bases. This CDR3 is CSVPETGLASGANVLTF. The CDR3, as DNA: TGCAGCGTTCCAGAGACAGGACTTGCCTCTGGGGCCAACGTCCTGACTTTC.